This record covers a single TCR beta chain. Antigen: not known. This specimen comes from a study of cytomegalovirus exposure and HLA in healthy donors. The study, taken as a whole, reports: The records held CMV serostatus as the only immune exposure information.

60 Vbeta and 13 Jbeta primers were used in PCR. The method was immunoSEQ multiplex PCR; TCRdb's version includes in-frame clones alone and lacks a portion of them. Of under 130,000 clones detected, 60% to 75% appear once; the ten largest clones hold roughly 10%. V lost 5 bases and J lost 4, with 11 bases in between. CDR3 size: 13 residues. Germline V gene sequence: CDR1 SGHTA, CDR2 FQGTGA. Sequencing was done on a sample of PBMCs. The clonotype was recovered from a man between 40 and 49 years old in good health and CMV-seropositive. The chain has TRBV7-3 and TRBJ2-5, with a possible D match to TRBD2 (6 bases). The CDR3 spells CASSTLGGETQYF. In nucleotides, the CDR3 is TGTGCCAGCAGCACCCTGGGGGGAGAGACCCAGTACTTC.